The 17 T cell receptor beta chains presented below share a single source sample, sequenced in a study of CD8+CD57+ T cells in acquired aplastic anemia. Profiling of TCR beta VDJ combinations and CDR3 sequences used genomic DNA as template. In TCRdb, the reads were re-called with MiXCR into one record per CDR3 protein. The sample has fewer than 250,000 distinct CDR3 sequences, approximately 52% seen once. The sequencing input was sorted CD4+, CD8+, or CD8+CD57+ T cells (not recorded which) from PBMCs. These receptors were taken from a human donor in good health, serving as a control.

This clonotype was counted between two and nine times. This sequence may be a read error, since a much larger clone differs from it by one base. This chain uses TRBV14 with TRBJ1-4; 9 positions agree with TRBD1. Germline V gene lookup returns CDR1 SGHDN and CDR2 FVKESK. This CDR3 comprises 15 residues. The CDR3 nucleotides are TGTGCCAGCAGATCCACAGGGGGCGCGTCAGGGAAACTGTCTTTT. Translation: CASRSTGGASGKLSF.

This chain joins TRBV7-4 and TRBJ2-7, with D possibly being TRBD1 (7 bases). Germline values: CDR1 SGHVT, CDR2 SQSDAQ. CDR3 length equals 15 residues. V shed 5 bases and J shed 2 bases, with 16 bases lying between them. The CDR3 sequence: CASSPGGILTYEQYF. The CDR3 DNA sequence: TGTGCCAGCAGCCCAGGGGGGATTTTAACCTACGAGCAGTACTTC.

This clonotype was seen a few times. An end of the junction differs from the germline gene, which may be a read error. For the CDR3, the DNA is TGTGCCAGCAACTTATGTATGACTGAAGCTTTCTTT. Its translation: CASNLCMTEAFF. The V gene is TRBV7-3, the J gene TRBJ1-1; the D is unclear. The CDR3 has 12 residues. From germline, CDR1 is SGHTA and CDR2 FQGTGA.

There are a few counts of this clonotype. The V and J genes are TRBV7-2 and TRBJ1-2; tentatively, D is TRBD1 (5 bases). V was cut by 0 bases and J by 6 bases, with 11 bases left in between. The germline V gene encodes CDR1 SGHTA and CDR2 FQGNSA. The CDR3 contains 14 residues. Written as DNA, the CDR3 is TGTGCCAGCAGCTTAGCGCGGGGGGTTAATGGCTACACCTTC. It specifies CASSLARGVNGYTF.

This clonotype was recorded many times. The chain has TRBV11-2 and TRBJ2-7, with a tentative D call TRBD2 (5 bases). V lost 5 bases and J lost 4, with 15 bases in between. This CDR3 region has 14 residues. Germline CDR1 reads SGHAT; CDR2 reads FQNNGV. CDR3 DNA: TGTGCCAGCAGCACCCCGGGGTTTTGGTACGAGCAGTACTTC. It codes for CASSTPGFWYEQYF.

The chain has TRBV5-1 and TRBJ1-1; D unclear. CDR3 length: 13 residues. Germline V lookup: CDR1 SGHRS, CDR2 YFSETQ. Trimming took 2 bases from V and 4 from J, leaving 9 bases between them. CDR3 sequence (DNA): TGCGCCAGCAGCTTTGGGGTGGGCACTGAAGCTTTCTTT. This codes for CASSFGVGTEAFF.

J is TRBJ1-6 and V is TRBV10-2; a possible D gene is TRBD1 (6 bases). Trimming removed 4 bases at V and 13 bases at J, with 14 bases between. The CDR3 totals 13 residues. The germline gives CDR1 WSHSY, CDR2 SAAADI. The CDR3 bases are TGCGCCAGCAGTGGGGGGGGCCCCTCGCCCCTCCACTTT. This sequence encodes CASSGGGPSPLHF.

This clonotype has a count of ten or more. The rearrangement joins TRBV12-3 or TRBV12-4 to TRBJ2-7; unclear D gene. V was clipped by 3 bases and J by 2 bases, with 17 bases between them. There are 16 residues in the CDR3. This CDR3 reads CASSFGQSSRPYEQYF. CDR3 nucleotides: TGTGCCAGCAGTTTTGGGCAATCGAGCAGGCCCTACGAGCAGTACTTC.

The genes are TRBV5-1 and TRBJ1-4; D is unresolved. This CDR3 spans 14 amino acids. V lost 3 bases, J lost 5 bases, and 11 bases lay in between. Germline V CDR1 and CDR2: SGHRS, YFSETQ. CDR3 protein: CASSSEGLNEKLFF. CDR3 coding DNA: TGCGCCAGCAGCTCAGAGGGCTTAAATGAAAAACTGTTTTTT.

The chain carries TRBV28 and TRBJ2-4; 10 positions agree with TRBD2. The trim removed 5 bases at V and 7 bases at J, leaving 11 bases unmatched. CDR3 length: 16 amino acids. In germline, CDR1 is MDHEN, CDR2 SYDVKM. The DNA of the CDR3 is TGTGCCAGCAGTACCAGCGGGGGGGCCTTGGTTAACATTCAGTACTTC. This translates into CASSTSGGALVNIQYF. The whole variable domain, remainder taken from reference TRBV28 and TRBJ2-4, is DVKVTQSSRYLVKRTGEKVFLECVQDMDHENMFWYRQDPGLGLRLIYFSYDVKMKEKGDIPEGYSVSREKKERFSLILESASTNQTSMYLCASSTSGGALVNIQYFGAGTRLSVL.

The V call is TRBV10-3, the J call TRBJ2-7, with TRBD1 identical over 10 bases. V lost 3 bases and J lost 6; bases outside the gene matches: 2. Per the germline V gene, CDR1 is ENHRY and CDR2 is SYGVKD. This CDR3 contains 13 residues. The DNA of the CDR3 is TGTGCCATCAGTGACGGACAGGGGGGCGAGCAGTACTTC. Translation: CAISDGQGGEQYF.

This clonotype was seen at least ten times. This sequence joins TRBV12-3 or TRBV12-4 and TRBJ2-7, with TRBD1 as a possible D gene (5 bases). The CDR3 is 15 amino acids. V lost 6 bases, J lost 1 base, and 16 bases lay in between. The CDR3 DNA follows: TGTGCCAGCAGGCCAGGGTTTGCGAATTCCTACGAGCAGTACTTC. Translating it yields CASRPGFANSYEQYF.

The chain couples TRBV14 to TRBJ2-5; D not resolved. Germline CDR1 reads SGHDN; CDR2 reads FVKESK. The ends were cut back, 5 bases at V and 5 bases at J, with 12 bases in the middle. This CDR3 contains 13 residues. The DNA of the CDR3 is TGTGCCAGCAGCGTCGACGGGTTGGAGACCCAGTACTTC. Its translation: CASSVDGLETQYF. Drawing the rest from reference TRBV14 and TRBJ2-5, the complete variable domain is EAGVTQFPSHSVIEKGQTVTLRCDPISGHDNLYWYRRVMGKEIKFLLHFVKESKQDESGMPNNRFLAERTGGTYSTLKVQPAELEDSGVYFCASSVDGLETQYFGPGTRLLVL.

This clonotype was detected only once. The chain links TRBV10-3 to TRBJ1-5; D gene ambiguous. V dropped 1 base and J dropped 3 bases, with 16 bases sitting between them. Looked up from germline, CDR1 is ENHRY and CDR2 is SYGVKD. This CDR3 contains 17 residues. CDR3 sequence (DNA): TGTGCCATCAGTGAGTATGGCGCCTCCGGGTCCAATCAGCCCCAGCATTTT. As protein: CAISEYGASGSNQPQHF.

J is TRBJ1-1 and V is TRBV5-1; TRBD1 matches at 7 bases. The germline V gene encodes CDR1 SGHRS and CDR2 YFSETQ. V was clipped by 3 bases and J by 2 bases; unmatched bases: 7. This CDR3 is built from 15 residues. Here the CDR3 reads CASSSQTGTNTEAFF. CDR3 in DNA: TGCGCCAGCAGCTCGCAGACAGGGACCAACACTGAAGCTTTCTTT.

The J gene is TRBJ2-6, the V gene TRBV20-1; perhaps D is TRBD1 or TRBD2 (5 bases each). V was trimmed by 3 bases and J by 10 bases, leaving 16 bases between them. The V gene's germline CDR1 is DFQATT and CDR2 SNEGSKA (reference sequence). The CDR3 contains 14 residues. CDR3 sequence (DNA): TGCAGTGCTAGGGAGAGGGGTGGTAGGAACGTCCTGACTTTC. Its translation: CSARERGGRNVLTF.

This clonotype was seen many times. Since a much larger clone is just one base distant, this may be a read error. This likely comes from a read error, as the CDR3 has no conserved phenylalanine or tryptophan at its end. J is TRBJ2-7 and V is TRBV20-1; D gene uncertain. There are 9 residues in the CDR3. Germline CDR1 is DFQATT and CDR2 is SNEGSKA (reference sequence). The ends were cut back, 6 bases at V and 4 bases at J, with 4 bases in the middle. The CDR3 reads CSADYEQYL. DNA for the CDR3: TGCAGTGCCGATTACGAGCAGTACCTC.